The entry that follows covers one T cell receptor (beta chain) sequence. These data come from a study of early T cells in non-severe SARS-CoV-2 infection. Trimming took 1 base from V and 10 from J, leaving 8 bases between them. Germline V CDR1 and CDR2: LGHDT, YNNKEL (reference sequence). The CDR3 covers 13 residues. Individually, cDNA molecules had unique molecular identifiers attached to them. From the 5' RACE reads, TCRdb called clonotypes with MiXCR, one entry per CDR3 protein. The sample has about 27,000 distinct CDR3 sequences; 2.5% to 3.5% are singletons. The chain recombines TRBV3-1 with TRBJ1-6; D unclear. The sequence was obtained from an adult who was a healthcare worker with PCR-confirmed SARS-CoV-2 infection or an uninfected control (not recorded which). The sequencing sample was made of whole blood. The CDR3 loop reads CASSQGPGSPLHF. The DNA for the CDR3 is TGTGCCAGCAGCCAAGGACCTGGCTCACCCCTCCACTTT.